This record looks at one T cell receptor (beta chain) sequence and its context. Its antigen is as yet unknown. Vbeta (60) and Jbeta (13) primers were used in the PCR. Original methodology: The authors later counted 70 million to 85 million unique TCR beta chains, some 10 million of them shared. Sequencing was performed with immunoSEQ multiplex PCR; in TCRdb, only in-frame clones are kept and a portion is missing. V and J calls and clone size come straight from that table; D and trimming were deduced from the DNA. The top ten clones hold approximately 2.9% of a sample with some 65,000 clones, more than 75% of them seen once. The data derive from a study of cytomegalovirus exposure and HLA in healthy donors. Study-level information: Previous work identified roughly 120 million unique TCR beta sequences from roughly 170 million T cells. Study-wide results and limits: Across donors, sequencing depth was assumed by presence/absence analyses to be roughly uniform. Among immune exposure information, only CMV serostatus was available.

What was sequenced was PBMCs. The sequence was obtained from a girl aged 5 to 17 in good health and CMV-seropositive.

CDR3 amino acids: CASSLPPAGEDYGYTF. The CDR3 DNA follows: TGTGCCAGCAGTTTACCCCCCGCCGGGGAGGACTATGGCTACACCTTC. This chain uses TRBV28 with TRBJ1-2, with D uncertain. With 2 bases removed from V and 3 bases from J, the gap between germline ends came to 16 bases. Germline assignment: CDR1 MDHEN and CDR2 SYDVKM. The CDR3 is made up of 16 amino acids.